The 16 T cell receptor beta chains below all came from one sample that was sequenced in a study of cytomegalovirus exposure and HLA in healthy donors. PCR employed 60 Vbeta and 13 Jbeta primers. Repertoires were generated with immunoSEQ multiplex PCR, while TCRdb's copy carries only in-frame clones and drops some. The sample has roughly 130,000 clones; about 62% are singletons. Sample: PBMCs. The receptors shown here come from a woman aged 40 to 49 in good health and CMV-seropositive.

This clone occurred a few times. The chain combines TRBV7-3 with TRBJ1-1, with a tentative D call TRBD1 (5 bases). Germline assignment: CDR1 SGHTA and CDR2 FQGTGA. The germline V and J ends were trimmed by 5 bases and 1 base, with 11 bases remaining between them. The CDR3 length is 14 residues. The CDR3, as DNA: TGTGCCAGCAGCCCTGGGGGGACGAACACTGAAGCTTTCTTT. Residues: CASSPGGTNTEAFF.

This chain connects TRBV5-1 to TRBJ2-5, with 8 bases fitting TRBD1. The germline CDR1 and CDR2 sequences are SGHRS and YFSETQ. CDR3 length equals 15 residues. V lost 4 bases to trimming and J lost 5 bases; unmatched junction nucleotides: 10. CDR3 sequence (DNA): TGCGCCAGCAGCGTTGACAGGGGTTATGAGGAGACCCAGTACTTC. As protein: CASSVDRGYEETQYF.

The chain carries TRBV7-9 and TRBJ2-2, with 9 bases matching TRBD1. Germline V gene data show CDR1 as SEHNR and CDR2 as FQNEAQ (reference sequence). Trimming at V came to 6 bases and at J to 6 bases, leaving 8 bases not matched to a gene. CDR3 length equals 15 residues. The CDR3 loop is CASSPGTGRAGELFF. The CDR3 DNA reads TGTGCCAGCAGTCCCGGGACAGGGAGGGCCGGGGAGCTGTTTTTT.

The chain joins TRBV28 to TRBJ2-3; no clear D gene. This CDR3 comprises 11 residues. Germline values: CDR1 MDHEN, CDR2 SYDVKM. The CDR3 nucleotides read TGTATGGCGGTGGGCACAGATACGCAGTATTTT. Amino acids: CMAVGTDTQYF.

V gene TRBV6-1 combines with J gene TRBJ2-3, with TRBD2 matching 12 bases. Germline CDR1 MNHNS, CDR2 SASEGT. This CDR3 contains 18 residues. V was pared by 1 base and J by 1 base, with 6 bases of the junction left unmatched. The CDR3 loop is CASSEVASGGGGTDTQYF. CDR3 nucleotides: TGTGCCAGCAGTGAAGTGGCTAGCGGGGGGGGAGGCACAGATACGCAGTATTTT.

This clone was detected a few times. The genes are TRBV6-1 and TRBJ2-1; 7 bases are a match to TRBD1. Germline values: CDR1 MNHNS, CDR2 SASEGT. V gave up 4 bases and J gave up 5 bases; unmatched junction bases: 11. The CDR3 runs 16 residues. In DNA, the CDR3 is TGTGCCAGCAGTGGGTGGACAGGCCATAATAACAATGAGCAGTTCTTC. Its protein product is CASSGWTGHNNNEQFF.

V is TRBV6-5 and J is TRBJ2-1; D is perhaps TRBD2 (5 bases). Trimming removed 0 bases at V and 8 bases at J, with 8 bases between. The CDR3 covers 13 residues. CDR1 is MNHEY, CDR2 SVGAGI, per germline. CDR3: CASSYSLAYEQFF. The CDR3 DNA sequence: TGTGCCAGCAGTTACTCTCTAGCCTATGAGCAGTTCTTC.

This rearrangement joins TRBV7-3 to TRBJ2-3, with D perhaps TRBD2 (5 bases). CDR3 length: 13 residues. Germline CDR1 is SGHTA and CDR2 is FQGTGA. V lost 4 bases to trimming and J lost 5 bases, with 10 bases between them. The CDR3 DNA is TGTGCCAGCAGCTGGCTAGCTGGAGATACGCAGTATTTT. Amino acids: CASSWLAGDTQYF.

In nucleotides, the CDR3 is TGTGCCAGCTCACCGTTACTAGGGGGTGTCGCCGGGGAGCTGTTTTTT. It translates to CASSPLLGGVAGELFF. V is TRBV18 and J is TRBJ2-2; a weak D match, TRBD1 (6 bases). V was clipped by 3 bases and J by 6 bases, with 17 bases between them. Germline V gives CDR1 KGHSH, CDR2 LQKENI. The CDR3 is made up of 16 amino acids.

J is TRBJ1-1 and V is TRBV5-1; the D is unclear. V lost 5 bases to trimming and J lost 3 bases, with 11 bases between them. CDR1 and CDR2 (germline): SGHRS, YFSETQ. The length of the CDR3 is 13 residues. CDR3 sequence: CASRLLVDTEAFF. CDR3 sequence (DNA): TGCGCCAGCAGATTACTTGTAGACACTGAAGCTTTCTTT. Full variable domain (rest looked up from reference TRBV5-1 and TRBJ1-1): KAGVTQTPRYLIKTRGQQVTLSCSPISGHRSVSWYQQTPGQGLQFLFEYFSETQRNKGNFPGRFSGRQFSNSRSEMNVSTLELGDSALYLCASRLLVDTEAFFGQGTRLTVV.

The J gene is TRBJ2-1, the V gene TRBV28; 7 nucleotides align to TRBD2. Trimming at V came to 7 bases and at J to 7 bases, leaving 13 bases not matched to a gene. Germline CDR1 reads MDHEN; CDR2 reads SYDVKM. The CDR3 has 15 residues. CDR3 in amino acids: CASTGGRGSENEQFF. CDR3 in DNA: TGTGCCAGCACGGGAGGCCGGGGATCGGAAAATGAGCAGTTCTTC.

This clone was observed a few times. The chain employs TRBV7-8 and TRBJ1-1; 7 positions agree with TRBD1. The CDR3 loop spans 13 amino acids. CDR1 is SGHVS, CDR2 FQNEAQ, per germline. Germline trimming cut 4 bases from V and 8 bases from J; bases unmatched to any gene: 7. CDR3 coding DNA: TGTGCCAGCAGCTATACAGGGGACCGCGAAGCTTTCTTT. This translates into CASSYTGDREAFF.

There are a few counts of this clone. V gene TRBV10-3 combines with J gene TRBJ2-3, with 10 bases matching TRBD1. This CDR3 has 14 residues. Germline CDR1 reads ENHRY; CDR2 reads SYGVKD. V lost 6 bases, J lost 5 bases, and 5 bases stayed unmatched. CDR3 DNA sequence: TGTGCCATCAGCCGACAGGGGGCAGAAGATACGCAGTATTTT. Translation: CAISRQGAEDTQYF.

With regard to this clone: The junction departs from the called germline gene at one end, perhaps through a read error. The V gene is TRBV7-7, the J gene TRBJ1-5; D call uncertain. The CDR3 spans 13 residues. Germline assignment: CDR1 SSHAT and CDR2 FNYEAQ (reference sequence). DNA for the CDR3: TGTGCTAGCAGCGTCCACCCGGGTCAGCCCCAGCATTTT. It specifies CASSVHPGQPQHF.

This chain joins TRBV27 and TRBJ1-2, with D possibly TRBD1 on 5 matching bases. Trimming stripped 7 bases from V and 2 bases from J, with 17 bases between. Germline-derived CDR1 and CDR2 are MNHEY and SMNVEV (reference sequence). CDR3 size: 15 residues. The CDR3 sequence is CASTTLQALNYGYTF. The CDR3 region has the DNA TGTGCCAGCACGACACTACAGGCTTTAAACTATGGCTACACCTTC.

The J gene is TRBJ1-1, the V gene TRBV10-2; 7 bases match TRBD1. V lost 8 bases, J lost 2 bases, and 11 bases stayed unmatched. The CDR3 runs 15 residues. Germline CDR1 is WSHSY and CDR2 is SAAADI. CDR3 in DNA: TGCGCCAGCCTTCAGGGGGGCGAACGCAACACTGAAGCTTTCTTT. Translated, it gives CASLQGGERNTEAFF.